The TCR beta chain described here comes from a study of T cell responses to AZD1222 COVID-19 vaccine. Study background: The analysis combined second doses at about 4 or about 12 weeks. The study's findings and limits: Repertoires were obtained solely post-peak T cell response. Variant regions that are unmutated are reportedly the target of nearly half of spike-specific TCRs. Dominant at 160-218 and 743-854, vaccine-associated CD4 TCRs also spanned spike.

For this clone: Its antigen is undetermined.

The CDR3 sequence is 17 residues long. CDR1 is SGDLS and CDR2 is YYNGEE in the germline V gene. The ends were cut back, 3 bases at V and 0 bases at J, with 15 bases in the middle. This table comes from immunoSEQ multiplex PCR, and its TCRdb copy is limited to in-frame clones, with some not included. The data show some 120,000 clones, more than 70% seen once. The origin of this receptor is an adult in good health. Sequencing used peripheral blood, obtained on day 0 of AZD1222 vaccination. The chain carries TRBV9 and TRBJ2-2, with a weak D call TRBD1 (5 bases). The CDR3 here is CASSDQRVGANTGELFF. Written as DNA, the CDR3 is TGTGCCAGCAGCGATCAACGAGTAGGGGCGAACACCGGGGAGCTGTTTTTT.